The rows below give T cell receptor beta chains drawn from one sample of a study of blood T cell repertoires in COVID-19. The data were produced by immunoSEQ multiplex PCR, yet TCRdb's version contains in-frame clones alone and is incomplete. The table includes a few hundred thousand clones, about nine tenths detected once. Material for sequencing was PBMCs or T cells enriched from blood (not recorded which). The receptors come from a man younger than 35 who had recovered from COVID-19. CDR3s leave out the opening cysteine and the closing phenylalanine or tryptophan. D genes are given only for firm matches.

>TRBV7-9|TRBD1|TRBJ1-1
ASSLTGSRSLEAF
>TRBV5-1|NA|TRBJ2-1
ASSLAPGGTYNEQF
>TRBV5-8|NA|TRBJ1-5
ASRPLGTYSNQPQH
>TRBV10-2|TRBD2|TRBJ2-7
ASKAGGPGEQY
>TRBV5-1|NA|TRBJ2-6
ASSFAGANVLT
>TRBV7-2|NA|TRBJ2-1
ASSHGGAYNEQF
>TRBV2|TRBD1|TRBJ1-5
ASSEGDRESPQH
>TRBV5-8|TRBD1|TRBJ1-6
ASKGTGDISPLH
>TRBV11-2|TRBD1|TRBJ1-1
ASSHTKQGAEAF
>TRBV11-3|TRBD1|TRBJ1-1
ASSVGTGVTEAF
>TRBV19|TRBD1|TRBJ1-6
ATLGQGVSPLH
>TRBV11-3|TRBD2|TRBJ2-5
ASSLRGGGETQY
>TRBV30|NA|TRBJ1-1
AWSALGAAEAF
>TRBV3-1/TRBV3-2|TRBD2|TRBJ2-5
ASSPGTSGPQETQY
>TRBV15|NA|TRBJ2-5
ATSYSGTGETQY
>TRBV6-6|NA|TRBJ1-6
ASSPTPSALH
>TRBV4-1|NA|TRBJ1-2
ASRGVRRNYGYT
>TRBV20-1|NA|TRBJ2-2
SAEGTGELF
>TRBV3-1/TRBV3-2|NA|TRBJ1-1
ASSFGGDNTEAF
>TRBV11-3|NA|TRBJ1-2
ASSSNSPGYT
>TRBV6-1|NA|TRBJ1-1
ASSEFWRMNTEAF
>TRBV3-1/TRBV3-2|NA|TRBJ2-2
ASSRGGELF
>TRBV5-5|NA|TRBJ1-1
ASSLFAEGSTEAF
>TRBV3-1/TRBV3-2|NA|TRBJ2-1
ASSQDPRTTDNEQF
>TRBV7-9|TRBD1|TRBJ1-1
ASRATGGRYTEAF
>TRBV29-1|NA|TRBJ1-3
SVTNRVAGNTIY
>TRBV6-5|TRBD2|TRBJ2-3
ASSYGRGGTDTQY
>TRBV21-1|NA|TRBJ2-1
ASSLERYEQF
>TRBV27|TRBD1|TRBJ2-1
ASSFYLGQSANEQF
>TRBV9|NA|TRBJ1-6
ASSPQTESPLH
>TRBV6-5|TRBD2|TRBJ2-5
AGGSGSHQETQY
>TRBV7-9|NA|TRBJ1-4
ASYTWTATNEKLF
>TRBV28|NA|TRBJ1-3
ASSFRGNTIY